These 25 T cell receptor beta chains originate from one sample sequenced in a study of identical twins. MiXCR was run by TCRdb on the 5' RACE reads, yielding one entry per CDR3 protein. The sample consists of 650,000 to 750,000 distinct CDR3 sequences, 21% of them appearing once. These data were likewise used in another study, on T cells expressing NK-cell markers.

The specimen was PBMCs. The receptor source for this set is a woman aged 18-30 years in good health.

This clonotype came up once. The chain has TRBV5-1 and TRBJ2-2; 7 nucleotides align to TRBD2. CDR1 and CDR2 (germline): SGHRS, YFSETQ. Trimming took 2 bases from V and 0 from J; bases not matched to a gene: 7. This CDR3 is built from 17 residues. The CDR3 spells CASSFFPSGANTGELFF. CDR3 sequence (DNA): TGCGCCAGCAGCTTTTTCCCTAGCGGAGCGAACACCGGGGAGCTGTTTTTT.

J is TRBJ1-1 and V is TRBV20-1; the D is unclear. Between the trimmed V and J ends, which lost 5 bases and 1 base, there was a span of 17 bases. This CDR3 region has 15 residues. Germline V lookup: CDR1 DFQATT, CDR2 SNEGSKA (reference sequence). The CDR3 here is CSAGRRIKKNTEAFF. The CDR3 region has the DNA TGCAGTGCTGGCAGGAGAATCAAAAAGAACACTGAAGCTTTCTTT.

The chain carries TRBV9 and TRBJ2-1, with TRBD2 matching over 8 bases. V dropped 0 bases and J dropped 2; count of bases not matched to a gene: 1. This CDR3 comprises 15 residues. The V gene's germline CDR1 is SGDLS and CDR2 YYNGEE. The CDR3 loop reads CASSVGSGAYNEQFF. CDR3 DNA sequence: TGTGCCAGCAGCGTAGGTAGCGGGGCCTACAATGAGCAGTTCTTC.

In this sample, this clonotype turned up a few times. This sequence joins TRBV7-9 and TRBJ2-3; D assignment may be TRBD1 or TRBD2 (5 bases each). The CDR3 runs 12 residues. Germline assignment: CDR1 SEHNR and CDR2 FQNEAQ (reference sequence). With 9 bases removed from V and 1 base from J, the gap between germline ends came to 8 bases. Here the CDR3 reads CARGTGTDTQYF. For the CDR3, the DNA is TGTGCCAGGGGGACGGGCACAGATACGCAGTATTTT. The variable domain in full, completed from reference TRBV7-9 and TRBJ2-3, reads DTGVSQNPRHKITKRGQNVTFRCDPISEHNRLYWYRQTLGQGPEFLTYFQNEAQLEKSRLLSDRFSAERPKGSFSTLEIQRTEQGDSAMYLCARGTGTDTQYFGPGTRLTVL.

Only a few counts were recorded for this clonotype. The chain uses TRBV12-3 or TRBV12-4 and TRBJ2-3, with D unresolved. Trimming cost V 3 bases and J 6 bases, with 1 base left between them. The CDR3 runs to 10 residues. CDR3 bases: TGTGCCAGCAGTTTCGATACGCAGTATTTT. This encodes CASSFDTQYF.

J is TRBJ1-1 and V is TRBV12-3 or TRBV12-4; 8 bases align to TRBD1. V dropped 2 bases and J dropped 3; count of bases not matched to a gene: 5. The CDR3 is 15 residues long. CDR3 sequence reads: CASSLRTGPDTEAFF. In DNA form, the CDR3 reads TGTGCCAGCAGTTTAAGGACAGGGCCTGACACTGAAGCTTTCTTT.

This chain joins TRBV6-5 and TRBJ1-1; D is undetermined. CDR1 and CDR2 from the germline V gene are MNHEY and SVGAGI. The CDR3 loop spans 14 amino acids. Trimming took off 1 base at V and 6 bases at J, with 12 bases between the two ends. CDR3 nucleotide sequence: TGTGCCAGCAGTTACTTAGCGGGGAGGGCTGAAGCTTTCTTT. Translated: CASSYLAGRAEAFF.

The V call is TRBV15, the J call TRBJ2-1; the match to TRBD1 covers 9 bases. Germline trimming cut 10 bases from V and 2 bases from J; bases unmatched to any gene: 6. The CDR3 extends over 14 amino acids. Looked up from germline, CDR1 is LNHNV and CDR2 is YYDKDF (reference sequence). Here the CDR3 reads CASKTGGTYNEQFF. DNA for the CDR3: TGTGCCAGTAAGACAGGGGGAACCTACAATGAGCAGTTCTTC.

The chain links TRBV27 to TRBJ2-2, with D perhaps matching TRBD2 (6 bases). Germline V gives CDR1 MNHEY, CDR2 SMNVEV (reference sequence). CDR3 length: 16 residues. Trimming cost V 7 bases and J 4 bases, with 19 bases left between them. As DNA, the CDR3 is TGTGCCAGCACCCCGACCCGCGGGGCGGGCACCGGGGAGCTGTTTTTT. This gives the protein CASTPTRGAGTGELFF.

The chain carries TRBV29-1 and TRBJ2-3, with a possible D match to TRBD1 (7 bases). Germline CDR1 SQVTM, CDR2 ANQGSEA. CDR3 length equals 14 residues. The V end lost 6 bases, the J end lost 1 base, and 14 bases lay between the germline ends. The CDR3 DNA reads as TGCAGCGTAAGACAGGGACTCGGCACAGATACGCAGTATTTT. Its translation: CSVRQGLGTDTQYF.

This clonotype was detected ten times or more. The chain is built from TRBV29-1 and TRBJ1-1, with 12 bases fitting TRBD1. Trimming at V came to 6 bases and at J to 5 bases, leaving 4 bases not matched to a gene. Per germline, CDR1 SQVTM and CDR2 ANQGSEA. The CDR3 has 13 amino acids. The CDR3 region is CSVVGQGATEAFF. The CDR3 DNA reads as TGCAGCGTCGTGGGACAGGGGGCTACTGAAGCTTTCTTT.

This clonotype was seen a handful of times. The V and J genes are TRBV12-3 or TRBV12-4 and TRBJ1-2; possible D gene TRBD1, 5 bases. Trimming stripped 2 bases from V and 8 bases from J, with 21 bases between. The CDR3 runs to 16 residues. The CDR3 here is CASSLKGWLGGDGYTF. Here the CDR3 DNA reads TGTGCCAGCAGTTTAAAGGGTTGGTTGGGGGGGGACGGCTACACCTTC.

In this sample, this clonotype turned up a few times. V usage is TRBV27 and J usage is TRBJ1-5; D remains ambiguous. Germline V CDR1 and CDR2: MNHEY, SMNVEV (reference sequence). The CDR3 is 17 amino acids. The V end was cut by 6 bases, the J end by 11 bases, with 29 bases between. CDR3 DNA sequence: TGTGCCAGCAGAAGTTTGGGTCCTCTGGACGAGAAATCGGCCCAGCATTTT. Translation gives CASRSLGPLDEKSAQHF.

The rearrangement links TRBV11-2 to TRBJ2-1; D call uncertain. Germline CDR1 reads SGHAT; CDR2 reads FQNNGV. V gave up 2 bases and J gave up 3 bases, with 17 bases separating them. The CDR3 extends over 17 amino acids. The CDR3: CASSLSSWGTIYNEQFF. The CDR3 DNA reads TGTGCCAGCAGCTTATCATCATGGGGTACCATCTACAATGAGCAGTTCTTC.

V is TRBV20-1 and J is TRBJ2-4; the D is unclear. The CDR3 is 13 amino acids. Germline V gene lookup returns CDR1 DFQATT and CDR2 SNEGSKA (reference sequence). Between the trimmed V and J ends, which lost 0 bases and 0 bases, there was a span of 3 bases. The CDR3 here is CSARDRAKNIQYF. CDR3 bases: TGCAGTGCTAGAGACAGAGCCAAAAACATTCAGTACTTC.

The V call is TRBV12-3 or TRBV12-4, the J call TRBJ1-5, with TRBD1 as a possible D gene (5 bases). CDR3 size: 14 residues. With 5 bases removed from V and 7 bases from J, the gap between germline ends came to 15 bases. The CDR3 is CASSGTNRGQPQHF. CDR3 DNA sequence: TGTGCCAGCAGTGGGACCAACCGCGGGCAGCCCCAGCATTTT.

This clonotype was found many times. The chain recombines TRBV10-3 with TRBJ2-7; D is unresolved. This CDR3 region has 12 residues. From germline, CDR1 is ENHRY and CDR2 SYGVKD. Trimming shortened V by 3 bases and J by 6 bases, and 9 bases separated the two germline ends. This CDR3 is CAISEILSEQYF. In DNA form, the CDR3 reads TGTGCCATCAGTGAAATCCTGAGCGAGCAGTACTTC.

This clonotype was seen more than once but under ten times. The CDR3 here is CASSLAGAHYEQYF. The CDR3 nucleotides are TGCGCCAGCAGCTTAGCGGGGGCCCACTACGAGCAGTACTTC. The rearrangement uses TRBV5-1 and TRBJ2-7; 8 bases fit TRBD2. Germline V CDR1 and CDR2: SGHRS, YFSETQ. This CDR3 contains 14 residues. Trimming at V came to 2 bases and at J to 3 bases, leaving 4 bases not matched to a gene. The full variable domain, rest sourced from reference TRBV5-1 and TRBJ2-7, is KAGVTQTPRYLIKTRGQQVTLSCSPISGHRSVSWYQQTPGQGLQFLFEYFSETQRNKGNFPGRFSGRQFSNSRSEMNVSTLELGDSALYLCASSLAGAHYEQYFGPGTRLTVT.

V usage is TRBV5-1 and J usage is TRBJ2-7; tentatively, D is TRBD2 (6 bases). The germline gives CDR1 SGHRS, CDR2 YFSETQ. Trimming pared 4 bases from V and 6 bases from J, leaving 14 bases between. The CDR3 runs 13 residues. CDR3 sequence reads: CASSQGGASEQYF. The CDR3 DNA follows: TGCGCCAGCAGCCAAGGAGGGGCGAGCGAGCAGTACTTC.

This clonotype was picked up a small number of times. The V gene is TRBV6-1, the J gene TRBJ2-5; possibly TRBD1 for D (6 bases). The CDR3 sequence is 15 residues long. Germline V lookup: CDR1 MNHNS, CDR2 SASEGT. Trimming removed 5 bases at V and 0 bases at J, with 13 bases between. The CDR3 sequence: CASSLATGHQETQYF. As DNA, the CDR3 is TGTGCCAGCAGTCTGGCCACAGGGCACCAAGAGACCCAGTACTTC.

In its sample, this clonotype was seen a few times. The CDR3 DNA reads TGCGCCAGCAGCCAAGATTTGCGGAGGATATCAGATACGCAGTATTTT. Encoded protein: CASSQDLRRISDTQYF. The chain recombines TRBV4-3 with TRBJ2-3; TRBD2 might be the D (5 bases). V was trimmed by 0 bases and J by 4 bases, leaving 14 bases between them. Germline V lookup: CDR1 LGHNA, CDR2 YSLEER. This CDR3 is 16 amino acids long.

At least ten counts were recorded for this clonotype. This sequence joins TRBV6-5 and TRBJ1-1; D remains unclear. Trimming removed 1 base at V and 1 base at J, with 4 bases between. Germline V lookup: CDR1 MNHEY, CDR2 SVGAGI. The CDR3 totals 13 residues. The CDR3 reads CASSYFGNTEAFF. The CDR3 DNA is TGTGCCAGCAGTTACTTCGGGAACACTGAAGCTTTCTTT.

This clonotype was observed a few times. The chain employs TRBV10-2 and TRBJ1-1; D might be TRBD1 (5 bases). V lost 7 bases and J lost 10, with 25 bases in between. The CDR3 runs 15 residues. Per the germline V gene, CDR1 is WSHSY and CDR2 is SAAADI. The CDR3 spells CASITTGTQRDGAFF. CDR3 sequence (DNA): TGCGCCAGCATTACAACCGGGACGCAGAGGGATGGAGCTTTCTTT.

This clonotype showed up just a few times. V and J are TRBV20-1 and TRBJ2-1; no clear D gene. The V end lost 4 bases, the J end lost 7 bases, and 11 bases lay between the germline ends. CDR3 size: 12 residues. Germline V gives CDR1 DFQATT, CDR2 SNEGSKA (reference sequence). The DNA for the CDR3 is TGCAGTGCTAATTTTGTCGATAATGAGCAGTTCTTC. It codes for CSANFVDNEQFF.

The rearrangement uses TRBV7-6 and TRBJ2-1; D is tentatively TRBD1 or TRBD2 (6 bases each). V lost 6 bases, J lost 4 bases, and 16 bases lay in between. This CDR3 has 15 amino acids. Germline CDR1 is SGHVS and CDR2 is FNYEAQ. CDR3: CASRTGAANYNEQFF. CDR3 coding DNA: TGTGCCAGCAGAACGGGGGCCGCTAATTACAATGAGCAGTTCTTC.